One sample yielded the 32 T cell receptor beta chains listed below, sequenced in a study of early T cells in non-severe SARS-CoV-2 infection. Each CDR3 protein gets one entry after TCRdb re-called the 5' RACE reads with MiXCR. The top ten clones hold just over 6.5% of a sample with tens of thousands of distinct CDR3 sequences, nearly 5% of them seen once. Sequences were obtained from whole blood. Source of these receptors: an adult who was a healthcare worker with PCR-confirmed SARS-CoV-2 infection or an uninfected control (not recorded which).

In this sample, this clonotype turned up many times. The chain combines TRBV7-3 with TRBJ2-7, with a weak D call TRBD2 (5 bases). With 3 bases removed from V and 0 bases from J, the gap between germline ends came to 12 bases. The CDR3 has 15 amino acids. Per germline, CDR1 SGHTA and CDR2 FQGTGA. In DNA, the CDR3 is TGTGCCAGCAGCTTGACCGGGGAGAGCTCCTACGAGCAGTACTTC. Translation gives CASSLTGESSYEQYF.

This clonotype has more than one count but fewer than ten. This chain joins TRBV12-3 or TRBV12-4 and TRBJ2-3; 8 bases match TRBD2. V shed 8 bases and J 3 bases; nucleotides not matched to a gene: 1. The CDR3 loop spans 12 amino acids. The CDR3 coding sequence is TGTGCCAGCGGGACTAGGACAGATACGCAGTATTTT. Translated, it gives CASGTRTDTQYF.

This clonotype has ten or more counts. The CDR3: CASSPETYTGELFF. As DNA, the CDR3 is TGTGCCAGCAGCCCGGAAACCTACACCGGGGAGCTGTTTTTT. The chain combines TRBV7-3 with TRBJ2-2; no clear D. The V gene lost 5 bases and the J gene lost 3 bases, with 10 bases spanning the gap. CDR3 size: 14 residues. The germline gives CDR1 SGHTA, CDR2 FQGTGA.

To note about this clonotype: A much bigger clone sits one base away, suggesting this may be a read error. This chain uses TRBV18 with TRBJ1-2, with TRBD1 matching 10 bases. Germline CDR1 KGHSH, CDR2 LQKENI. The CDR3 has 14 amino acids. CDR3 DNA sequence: TGTGTCAGCTCACCAACGGGACAGGGGATTAGCTACACCTTC. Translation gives CVSSPTGQGISYTF.

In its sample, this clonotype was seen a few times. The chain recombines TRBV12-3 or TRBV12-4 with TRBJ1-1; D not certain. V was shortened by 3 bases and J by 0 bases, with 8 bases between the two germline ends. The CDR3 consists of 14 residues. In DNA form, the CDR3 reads TGTGCCAGCAGTTTGCGCTCAATGAACACTGAAGCTTTCTTT. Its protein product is CASSLRSMNTEAFF.

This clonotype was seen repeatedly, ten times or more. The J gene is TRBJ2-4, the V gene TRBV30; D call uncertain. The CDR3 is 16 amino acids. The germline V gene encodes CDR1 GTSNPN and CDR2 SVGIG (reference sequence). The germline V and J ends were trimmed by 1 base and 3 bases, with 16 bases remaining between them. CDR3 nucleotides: TGTGCCTGGAGTGCCAGAGAGAAGTATGTCAAAAACATTCAGTACTTC. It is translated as CAWSAREKYVKNIQYF.

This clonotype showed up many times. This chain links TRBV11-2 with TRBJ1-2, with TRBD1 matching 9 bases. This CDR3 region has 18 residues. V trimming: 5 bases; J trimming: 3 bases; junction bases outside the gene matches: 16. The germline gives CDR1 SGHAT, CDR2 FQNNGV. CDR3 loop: CASSPRVQTGGAYYGYTF. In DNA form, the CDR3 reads TGTGCCAGCAGCCCAAGAGTACAAACAGGGGGCGCCTACTATGGCTACACCTTC.

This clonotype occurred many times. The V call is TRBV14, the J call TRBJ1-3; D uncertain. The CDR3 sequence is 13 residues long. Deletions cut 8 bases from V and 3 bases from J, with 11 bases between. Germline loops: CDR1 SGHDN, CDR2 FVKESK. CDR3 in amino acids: CASAVVGGNTIYF. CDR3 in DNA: TGTGCCAGCGCTGTGGTTGGTGGAAACACCATATATTTT.

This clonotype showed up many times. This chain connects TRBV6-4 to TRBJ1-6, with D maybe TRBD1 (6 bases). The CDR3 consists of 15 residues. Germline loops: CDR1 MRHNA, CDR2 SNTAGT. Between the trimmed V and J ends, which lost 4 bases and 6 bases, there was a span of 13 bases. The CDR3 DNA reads TGTGCCAGCAGTGCCCCCCAGGGGCGTAATTCACCCCTCCACTTT. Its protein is CASSAPQGRNSPLHF.

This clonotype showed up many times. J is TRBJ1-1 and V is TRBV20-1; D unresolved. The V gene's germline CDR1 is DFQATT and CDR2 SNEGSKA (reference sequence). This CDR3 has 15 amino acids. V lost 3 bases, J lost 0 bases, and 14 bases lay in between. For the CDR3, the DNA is TGCAGTGCTAGGGTCCGGACCGAGATGAACACTGAAGCTTTCTTT. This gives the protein CSARVRTEMNTEAFF.

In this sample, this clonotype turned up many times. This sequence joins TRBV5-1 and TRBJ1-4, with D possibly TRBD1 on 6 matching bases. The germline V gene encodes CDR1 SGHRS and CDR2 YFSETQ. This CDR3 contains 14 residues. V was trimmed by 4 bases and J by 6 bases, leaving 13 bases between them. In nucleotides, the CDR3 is TGCGCCAGCAGCATAGGCAAGGGGGATGAAAAACTGTTTTTT. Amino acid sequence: CASSIGKGDEKLFF.

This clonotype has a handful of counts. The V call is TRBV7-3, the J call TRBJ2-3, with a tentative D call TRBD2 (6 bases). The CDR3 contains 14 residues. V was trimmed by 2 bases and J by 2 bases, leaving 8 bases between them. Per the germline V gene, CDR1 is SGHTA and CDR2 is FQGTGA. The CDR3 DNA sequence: TGTGCCAGCAGCTTAGGGGGGTTCACAGATACGCAGTATTTT. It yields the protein CASSLGGFTDTQYF.

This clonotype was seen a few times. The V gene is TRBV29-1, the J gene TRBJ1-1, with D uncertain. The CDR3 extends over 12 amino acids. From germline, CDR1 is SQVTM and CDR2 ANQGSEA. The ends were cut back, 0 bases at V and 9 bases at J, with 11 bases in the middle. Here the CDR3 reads CSVEEGWTQAFF. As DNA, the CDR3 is TGCAGCGTTGAAGAGGGGTGGACGCAAGCTTTCTTT.

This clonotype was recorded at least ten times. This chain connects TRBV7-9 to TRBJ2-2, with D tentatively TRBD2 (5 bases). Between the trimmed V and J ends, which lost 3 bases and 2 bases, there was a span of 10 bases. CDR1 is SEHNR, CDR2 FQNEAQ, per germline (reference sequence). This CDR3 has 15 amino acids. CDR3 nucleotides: TGTGCCAGCAGCTTTACGGGAACTAACACCGGGGAGCTGTTTTTT. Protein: CASSFTGTNTGELFF. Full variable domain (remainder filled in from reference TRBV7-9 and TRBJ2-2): DTGVSQNPRHKITKRGQNVTFRCDPISEHNRLYWYRQTLGQGPEFLTYFQNEAQLEKSRLLSDRFSAERPKGSFSTLEIQRTEQGDSAMYLCASSFTGTNTGELFFGEGSRLTVL.

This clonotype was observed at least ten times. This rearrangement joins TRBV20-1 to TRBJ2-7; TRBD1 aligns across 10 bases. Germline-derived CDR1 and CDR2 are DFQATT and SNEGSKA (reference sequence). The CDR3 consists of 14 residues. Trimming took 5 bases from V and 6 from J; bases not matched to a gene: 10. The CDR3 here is CSAQTGGDLTEQYF. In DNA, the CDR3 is TGCAGTGCTCAGACAGGGGGCGATCTGACCGAGCAGTACTTC.

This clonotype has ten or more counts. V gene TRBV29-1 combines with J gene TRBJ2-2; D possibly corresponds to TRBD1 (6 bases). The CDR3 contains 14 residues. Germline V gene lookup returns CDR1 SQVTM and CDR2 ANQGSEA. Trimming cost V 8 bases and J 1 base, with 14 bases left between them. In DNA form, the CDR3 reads TGCAGCATCCCGTGGGGGCAGAACACCGGGGAGCTGTTTTTT. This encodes CSIPWGQNTGELFF.

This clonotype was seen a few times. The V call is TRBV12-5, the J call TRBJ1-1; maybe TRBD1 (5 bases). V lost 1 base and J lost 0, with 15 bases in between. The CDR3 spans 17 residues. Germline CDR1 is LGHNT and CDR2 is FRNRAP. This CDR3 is CASGLDPSGGLNTEAFF. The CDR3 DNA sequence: TGTGCTAGTGGTTTGGACCCCTCGGGGGGGTTGAACACTGAAGCTTTCTTT.

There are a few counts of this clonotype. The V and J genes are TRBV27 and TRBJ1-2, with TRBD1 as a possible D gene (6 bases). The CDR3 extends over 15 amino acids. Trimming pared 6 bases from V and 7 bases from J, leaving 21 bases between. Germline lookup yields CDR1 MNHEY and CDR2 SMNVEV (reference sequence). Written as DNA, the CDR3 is TGTGCCAGCAGCCACAGGGACGGGGTCGATGTTGGCTACACCTTC. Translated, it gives CASSHRDGVDVGYTF.

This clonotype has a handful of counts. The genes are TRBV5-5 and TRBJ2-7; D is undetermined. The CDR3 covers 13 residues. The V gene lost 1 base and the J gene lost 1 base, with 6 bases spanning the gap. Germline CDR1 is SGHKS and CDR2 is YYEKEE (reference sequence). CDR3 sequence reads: CASSLQDSYEQYF. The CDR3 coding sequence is TGTGCCAGCAGCTTGCAGGATTCCTACGAGCAGTACTTC.

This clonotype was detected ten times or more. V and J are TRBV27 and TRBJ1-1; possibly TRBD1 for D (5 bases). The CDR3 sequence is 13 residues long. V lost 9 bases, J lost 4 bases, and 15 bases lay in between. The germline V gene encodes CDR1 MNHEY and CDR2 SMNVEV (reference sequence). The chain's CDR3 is CASSLSRATEAFF. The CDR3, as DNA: TGTGCCAGTTCCCTTTCCAGGGCCACTGAAGCTTTCTTT.

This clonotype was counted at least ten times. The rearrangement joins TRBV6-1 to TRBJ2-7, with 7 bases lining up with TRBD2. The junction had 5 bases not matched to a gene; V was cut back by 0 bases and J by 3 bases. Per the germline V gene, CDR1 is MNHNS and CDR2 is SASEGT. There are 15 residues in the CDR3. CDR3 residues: CASSEASSGFYEQYF. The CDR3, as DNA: TGTGCCAGCAGTGAAGCGTCTAGCGGATTCTACGAGCAGTACTTC.

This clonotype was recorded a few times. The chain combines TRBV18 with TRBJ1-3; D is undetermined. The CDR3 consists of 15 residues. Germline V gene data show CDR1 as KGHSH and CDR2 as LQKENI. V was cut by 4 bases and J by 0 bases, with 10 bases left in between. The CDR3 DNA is TGTGCCAGCTCACATGACCTCCTCTCTGGAAACACCATATATTTT. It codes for CASSHDLLSGNTIYF.

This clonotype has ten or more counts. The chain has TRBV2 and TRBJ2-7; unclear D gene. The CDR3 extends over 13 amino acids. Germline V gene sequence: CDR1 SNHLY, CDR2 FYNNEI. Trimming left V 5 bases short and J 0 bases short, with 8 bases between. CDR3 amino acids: CASSSGHSYEQYF. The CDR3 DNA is TGTGCCAGCAGTTCTGGTCACTCCTACGAGCAGTACTTC.

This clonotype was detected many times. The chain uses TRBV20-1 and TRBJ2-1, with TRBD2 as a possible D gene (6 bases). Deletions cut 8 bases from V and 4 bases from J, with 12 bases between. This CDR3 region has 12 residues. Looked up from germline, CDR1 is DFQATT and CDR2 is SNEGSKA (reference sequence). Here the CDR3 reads CSRGAPYNEQFF. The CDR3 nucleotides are TGCAGTCGCGGGGCTCCTTACAATGAGCAGTTCTTC.

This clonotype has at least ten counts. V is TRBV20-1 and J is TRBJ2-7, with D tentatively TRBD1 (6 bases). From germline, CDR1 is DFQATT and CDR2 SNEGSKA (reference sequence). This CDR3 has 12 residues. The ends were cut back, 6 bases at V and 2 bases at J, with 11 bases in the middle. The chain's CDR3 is CSARGQTYEQYF. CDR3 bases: TGCAGTGCCCGTGGACAGACCTACGAGCAGTACTTC.

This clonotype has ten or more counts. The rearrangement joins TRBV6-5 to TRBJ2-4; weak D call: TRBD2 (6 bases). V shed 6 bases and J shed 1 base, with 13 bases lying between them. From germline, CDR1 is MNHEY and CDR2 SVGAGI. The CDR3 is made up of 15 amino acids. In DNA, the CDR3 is TGTGCCAGCAGACCCCCTCGGGGGGCCAAAAACATTCAGTACTTC. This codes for CASRPPRGAKNIQYF.

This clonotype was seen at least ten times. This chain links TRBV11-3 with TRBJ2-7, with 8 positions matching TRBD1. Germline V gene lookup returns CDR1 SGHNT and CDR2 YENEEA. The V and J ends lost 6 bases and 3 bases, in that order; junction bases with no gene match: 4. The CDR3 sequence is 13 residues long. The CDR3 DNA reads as TGTGCCAGCAGGATAACAGGGGGCTACGAGCAGTACTTC. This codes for CASRITGGYEQYF.

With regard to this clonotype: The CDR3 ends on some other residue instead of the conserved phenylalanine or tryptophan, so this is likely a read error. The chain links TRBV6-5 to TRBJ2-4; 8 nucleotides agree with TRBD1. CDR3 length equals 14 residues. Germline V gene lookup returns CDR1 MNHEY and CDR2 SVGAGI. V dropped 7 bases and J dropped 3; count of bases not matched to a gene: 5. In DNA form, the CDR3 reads TGTGCCAGCACCCCAGACAGGGGCAAAAACATTCAGTACATC. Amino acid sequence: CASTPDRGKNIQYI.

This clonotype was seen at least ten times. CDR3 bases: TGTGCCAGCAGCTTGGGACAGGGCGAACGGAGCAATCAGCCCCAGCATTTT. Its protein is CASSLGQGERSNQPQHF. J is TRBJ1-5 and V is TRBV5-5; 7 bases match TRBD1. Germline loops: CDR1 SGHKS, CDR2 YYEKEE (reference sequence). The CDR3 is 17 amino acids. V dropped 0 bases and J dropped 1; count of bases not matched to a gene: 7.

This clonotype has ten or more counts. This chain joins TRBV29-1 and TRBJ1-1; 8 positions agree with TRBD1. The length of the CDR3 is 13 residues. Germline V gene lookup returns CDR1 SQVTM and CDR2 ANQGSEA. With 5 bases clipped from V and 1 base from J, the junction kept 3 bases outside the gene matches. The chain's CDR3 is CSVRTGRNTEAFF. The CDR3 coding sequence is TGCAGCGTTAGGACAGGGAGGAACACTGAAGCTTTCTTT.

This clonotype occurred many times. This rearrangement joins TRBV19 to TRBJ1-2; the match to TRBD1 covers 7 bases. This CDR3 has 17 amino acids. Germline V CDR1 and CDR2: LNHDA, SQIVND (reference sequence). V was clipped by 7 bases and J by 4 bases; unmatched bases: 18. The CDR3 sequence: CASTPRGSPTATYGYTF. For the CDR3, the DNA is TGTGCCAGTACCCCCAGGGGGTCGCCCACAGCCACCTATGGCTACACCTTC.

CDR3 region: CASSELRSGEETQYF. The DNA for the CDR3 is TGTGCCAGCAGTGAACTCAGGTCGGGGGAAGAGACCCAGTACTTC. The V gene is TRBV2, the J gene TRBJ2-5; D is perhaps TRBD2 (6 bases). CDR1 is SNHLY and CDR2 is FYNNEI in the germline V gene. This CDR3 comprises 15 residues. V was cut by 2 bases and J by 3 bases, with 13 bases left in between.